This TCR beta chain originates from a study of blood T cell repertoires in COVID-19. The authors' processing: Amplification from reference gene primers served as the basis for estimated nucleated cell counts. TCRdb's copy holds only in-frame clones and misses some; the assay was immunoSEQ multiplex PCR. V and J calls and clone size are given by that table; D and trimming were obtained from the DNA. Here the sample spans roughly 150,000 clones, around 82% being singletons. Germline CDR1 SEHNR, CDR2 FQNEAQ (reference sequence). V was cut by 3 bases and J by 2 bases, with 16 bases left in between. This CDR3 has 16 amino acids.

The chain has TRBV7-9 and TRBJ1-1; D is unresolved. The sequence was collected from a man aged 60 to 75 with acute or convalescent COVID-19. The specimen sequenced was peripheral blood. DNA for the CDR3: TGTGCCAGCAGCTTTGGTCCGAGACAACAAAACACTGAAGCTTTCTTT. As protein: CASSFGPRQQNTEAFF.